The rows below give T cell receptor beta chains drawn from one sample of a study of cytomegalovirus exposure and HLA in healthy donors. Measured with immunoSEQ multiplex PCR; TCRdb has only the in-frame clones, and not every one. Here the sample table reports 100,000 to 150,000 clones. Material: PBMCs. The receptors here all came from a woman aged 40 to 50 in good health and CMV-seropositive. CDR3s include the opening cysteine and the closing phenylalanine or tryptophan. The D gene is left open where the match is weak.

j_gene	v_gene	d_gene	CDR3nt	CDR3aa
TRBJ2-7	TRBV7-2	NA	TGTGCCAGCAGCTTAGCGCCTAGCTCCTACGAGCAGTACTTC	CASSLAPSSYEQYF
TRBJ1-5	TRBV7-9	NA	TGTGCCAGCAGCTCGACCCAGGGGAGCAATCAGCCCCAGCATTTT	CASSSTQGSNQPQHF
TRBJ1-5	TRBV5-6	TRBD1	TGTGCCAGCAGCCGTTATACCGGGACAGTTTTGGGTCAGCCCCAGCATTTT	CASSRYTGTVLGQPQHF
TRBJ1-4	TRBV2	TRBD1	TGTGCCAGCGGGACAGAGGCGGGAAAACTGTTTTTT	CASGTEAGKLFF
TRBJ1-5	TRBV28	TRBD1	TGTGCCAGCAGTGACGGACAGGGCAGGCGTCAGCCCCAGCATTTT	CASSDGQGRRQPQHF
TRBJ2-1	TRBV9	TRBD2	TGTGCCAGCAGCTACGGCCCGGGACTAGATATATATGAGCAGTTCTTC	CASSYGPGLDIYEQFF
TRBJ1-1	TRBV29-1	TRBD1	TGCAGCGTTCATCAGGGGGGCCTGGGCACTGAAGCTTTCTTT	CSVHQGGLGTEAFF
TRBJ2-1	TRBV7-3	NA	TGTGCCAGCAAGATAGATGGCTCCTACAATGAGCAGTTCTTC	CASKIDGSYNEQFF
TRBJ2-7	TRBV19	NA	TGTGCCAGTAGTATAGGACTTTCGGACGAGCAGTACTTC	CASSIGLSDEQYF
TRBJ1-4	TRBV6-5	TRBD1	TGTGCCAGCAGTCGGGACAGAGTTAATGAAAAACTGTTTTTT	CASSRDRVNEKLFF
TRBJ1-1	TRBV30	NA	TGTGCCTGGAGTTGGCTCTTGAACACTGAAGCTTTCTTT	CAWSWLLNTEAFF
TRBJ1-5	TRBV9	NA	TGTGCCAACAGCGTAGTACCCGAGCAGCCCCAGCATTTT	CANSVVPEQPQHF
TRBJ2-7	TRBV20-1	NA	TGCAGTGCCGCAGGGGCCGAGCAGTACTTC	CSAAGAEQYF
TRBJ2-7	TRBV28	TRBD2	TGTGCCAGCAGTTTAGGGGGGACTAGCGGGTTTAAGAACGAGCAGTACTTC	CASSLGGTSGFKNEQYF
TRBJ2-5	TRBV19	TRBD1	TGTGCCAGTAGTATAGGTCGGGACAGGGGGCAAGAGACCCAGTACTTC	CASSIGRDRGQETQYF
TRBJ2-1	TRBV6-1	TRBD2	TGTGCCAGCAGGAGGAGCGGGAGCTCCTACAATGAGCAGTTCTTC	CASRRSGSSYNEQFF
TRBJ2-1	TRBV6-5	NA	TGTGCCAGCAGTTACTCTGGACTTTCCACCTACAATGAGCAGTTCTTC	CASSYSGLSTYNEQFF
TRBJ1-1	TRBV30	NA	TGTGCCTGGAGTTGGGCGGGGACTGAAGCTTTCTTT	CAWSWAGTEAFF
TRBJ2-2	TRBV28	NA	TGTGCCAGCAGTTCCCCCCGTATGTCCGGGGAGCTGTTTTTT	CASSSPRMSGELFF
TRBJ2-3	TRBV5-1	NA	TGCGCCAGCAGCTTACGAGCCGCAGATACGCAGTATTTT	CASSLRAADTQYF
TRBJ2-7	TRBV20-1	NA	TGCAGTGCTACCCATTCCTACGAGCAGTACTTC	CSATHSYEQYF
TRBJ1-4	TRBV10-3	TRBD1	TGTGCCGTCCGGACAGGGGGCGATGAAAAACTGTTTTTT	CAVRTGGDEKLFF
TRBJ2-7	TRBV6-5	TRBD2	TGTGCCAGCAGTTCGAGGGGGGCGGGAGGGCCGATGGAGCAGTACTTC	CASSSRGAGGPMEQYF
TRBJ1-5	TRBV19	TRBD1	TGTGCCAGTAGTATAGGGACAGGGAGCAATCAGCCCCAGCATTTT	CASSIGTGSNQPQHF
TRBJ1-1	TRBV6-6	NA	TGTGCCAGCAGGGGGCAGGGGCTTAATGGTGAAGCTTTCTTT	CASRGQGLNGEAFF
TRBJ1-5	TRBV28	NA	TGTGCCAGCAGTTTGGGCGCAGTCAATCAGCCCCAGCATTTT	CASSLGAVNQPQHF
TRBJ2-7	TRBV28	NA	TGTGCCAGCCTAGACAGCCGGATATCTGAGCAGTACTTC	CASLDSRISEQYF
TRBJ1-6	TRBV4-3	TRBD1	TGCGCCAGCAGCCAAGGGGACAGAAATAATTCACCCCTCCACTTT	CASSQGDRNNSPLHF
TRBJ2-2	TRBV11-3	NA	TGTGCCAGCAGCTTAGATGAGGCCGGGGAGCTGTTTTTT	CASSLDEAGELFF
TRBJ2-7	TRBV19	TRBD2	TGTGCCAGTAGTATAGATCTTTGGACTAGCGGTAACTACGAGCAGTACTTC	CASSIDLWTSGNYEQYF
TRBJ1-1	TRBV19	NA	TGTGCCAGTTCAGGTTATTTGAACACTGAAGCTTTCTTT	CASSGYLNTEAFF
TRBJ2-1	TRBV6-1	TRBD2	TGTGCCAGCAGTGAAGAGGCTAGCGGGAACAGGGAGCAGTTCTTC	CASSEEASGNREQFF
TRBJ2-5	TRBV7-9	TRBD1	TGTGCCAGCAGCTTAGTCGGACAGGAAGGGGAGACCCAGTACTTC	CASSLVGQEGETQYF
TRBJ2-2	TRBV5-4	NA	TGTGCCAGCAGCTTGGAGCCCAACACCGGGGAGCTGTTTTTT	CASSLEPNTGELFF
TRBJ2-3	TRBV4-2	TRBD1	TGTGCCAGCAGCCTAGACAGGGCTGCAGATACGCAGTATTTT	CASSLDRAADTQYF
TRBJ2-1	TRBV5-8	TRBD2	TGTGCCAGCTGGGGAGCGGGAGGGCCCCATGAGCAGTTCTTC	CASWGAGGPHEQFF
TRBJ2-1	TRBV19	NA	TGTGCCAGTAGTATCGCTAGCGACCCCTACAATGAGCAGTTCTTC	CASSIASDPYNEQFF
TRBJ2-1	TRBV28	TRBD2	TGTGCCAGCAGTTTACCTAGCGGACCTAGGGATGAGCAGTTCTTC	CASSLPSGPRDEQFF
TRBJ1-2	TRBV6-1	TRBD1	TGTGCCAGCGAACAGGGGGATAACTATGGCTACACCTTC	CASEQGDNYGYTF
TRBJ2-2	TRBV11-3	NA	TGTGCCAGCAGCTCAGGCAGCTACACCGGGGAGCTGTTTTTT	CASSSGSYTGELFF
TRBJ1-1	TRBV19	TRBD1	TGTGCCAGTAGTACAGGGGGCAACCCTGAAGCTTTCTTT	CASSTGGNPEAFF
TRBJ2-4	TRBV4-1	TRBD1	TGCGCCAGCAGCCAAGATGCGGGACAGGGTAGTAACATTCAGTACTTC	CASSQDAGQGSNIQYF
TRBJ1-3	TRBV2	TRBD1	TGTGCCAGCAGTCTTCAAGCCGGGACAGGTGGAAACACCATATATTTT	CASSLQAGTGGNTIYF
TRBJ1-4	TRBV6-5	NA	TGTGCCAGCAGTCGCGGGGGTGGAAAACTGTTTTTT	CASSRGGGKLFF
TRBJ1-1	TRBV29-1	TRBD1	TGCAGCGTAACAGGGGGCAGGGGCACTGAAGCTTTCTTT	CSVTGGRGTEAFF
TRBJ2-7	TRBV6-5	NA	TGTGCCAGCAGTCGCCTGGGGGGGCCAGATGACGAGCAGTACTTC	CASSRLGGPDDEQYF
TRBJ1-5	TRBV19	NA	TGTGCCAGTAGTCGGGGGAATAGCAATCAGCCCCAGCATTTT	CASSRGNSNQPQHF
TRBJ2-3	TRBV27	TRBD1	TGTGCCAGCGTGGGGACAGGGACCAAAGATACGCAGTATTTT	CASVGTGTKDTQYF